Listed below are T cell receptor beta chains from one sample, sequenced in a study of neurological immune-mediated disorders. MiXCR, run by TCRdb on the 5' RACE reads, gives a single entry per CDR3 protein. The profile shows 53,000 or so distinct CDR3 sequences, roughly 8.8% of them singletons. The source material was PBMCs. The receptors here all came from a woman in her thirties or forties in good health. CDR3s include the opening cysteine and the closing phenylalanine or tryptophan. The order of the fields is D gene, clone size, J gene, V gene, CDR3 protein, CDR3 DNA. A D gene is named only where the DNA matches it firmly. Each size is once, few, many, or a class for an expanded clone.

d_call: TRBD2
clone_size: many
j_call: TRBJ2-1
v_call: TRBV5-6
cdr3_aa: CASSWAIAGGINEQFF
cdr3_nt: TGTGCCAGCAGCTGGGCTATAGCGGGAGGGATCAATGAGCAGTTCTTC

d_call: NA
clone_size: many
j_call: TRBJ2-2
v_call: TRBV9
cdr3_aa: CASSVRSNTGELFF
cdr3_nt: TGTGCCAGCAGCGTCCGTTCGAACACCGGGGAGCTGTTTTTT

d_call: NA
clone_size: few
j_call: TRBJ2-7
v_call: TRBV29-1
cdr3_aa: CSAIAPTGNYEQYF
cdr3_nt: TGCAGCGCCATTGCCCCGACAGGAAACTACGAGCAGTACTTC

d_call: TRBD1
clone_size: few
j_call: TRBJ1-6
v_call: TRBV30
cdr3_aa: CAWSAGDRVSPLHF
cdr3_nt: TGTGCCTGGAGTGCGGGGGACAGGGTTTCACCCCTCCACTTT

d_call: NA
clone_size: few
j_call: TRBJ2-2
v_call: TRBV5-1
cdr3_aa: CASSLESGINTGELFF
cdr3_nt: TGCGCCAGCAGCTTGGAGTCCGGAATAAACACCGGGGAGCTGTTTTTT

d_call: TRBD2
clone_size: many
j_call: TRBJ2-3
v_call: TRBV29-1
cdr3_aa: CSVARGAGTMADTQYF
cdr3_nt: TGCAGCGTTGCCCGGGGCGCAGGGACTATGGCAGATACGCAGTATTTT

d_call: TRBD2
clone_size: many
j_call: TRBJ2-1
v_call: TRBV20-1
cdr3_aa: CSAFLAGSSYNEQFF
cdr3_nt: TGCAGTGCTTTTTTAGCGGGGAGCTCCTACAATGAGCAGTTCTTC

d_call: TRBD1
clone_size: many
j_call: TRBJ1-5
v_call: TRBV6-5
cdr3_aa: CASSLGQGNQPQHF
cdr3_nt: TGTGCCAGCAGCCTCGGACAGGGCAATCAGCCCCAGCATTTT

d_call: TRBD1
clone_size: many
j_call: TRBJ1-2
v_call: TRBV29-1
cdr3_aa: CSVGGAGGYGYTF
cdr3_nt: TGCAGCGTTGGCGGGGCAGGGGGCTATGGCTACACCTTC

d_call: NA
clone_size: many
j_call: TRBJ2-7
v_call: TRBV5-1
cdr3_aa: CASSSRTGLYEQYF
cdr3_nt: TGCGCCAGCAGCTCCCGTACGGGACTCTACGAGCAGTACTTC